This record covers a single T cell receptor beta chain. Its antigen is currently unknown. Individually, cDNA molecules had unique molecular identifiers attached to them. TCRdb independently ran MiXCR on the 5' RACE reads; one entry per CDR3 protein. The data show roughly 12,000 distinct CDR3 sequences, around 5% seen once. The data were obtained in a study of early T cells in non-severe SARS-CoV-2 infection. In the study overall: Chains stayed unpaired after sequencing of bulk RNA from unsorted whole blood.

Germline V gene data show CDR1 as MGHDK and CDR2 as SYGVNS. This CDR3 has 16 amino acids. Trimming pared 2 bases from V and 2 bases from J, leaving 15 bases between. Findings and caveats of the study: Lookups in VDJdb leaned toward anti-spike CD8 responses and missed private and CD4 specificities.

The chain combines TRBV25-1 with TRBJ1-1; D is uncertain. This sequence originates from an adult who was a healthcare worker with PCR-confirmed SARS-CoV-2 infection or an uninfected control (not recorded which). Sequencing was carried out using whole blood. For the CDR3, the DNA is TGTGCCAGCAGTGAAGGGAGGTGGCTCGTAAACACTGAAGCTTTCTTT. Translating gives CASSEGRWLVNTEAFF. The whole variable domain, remainder taken from reference TRBV25-1 and TRBJ1-1, is EADIYQTPRYLVIGTGKKITLECSQTMGHDKMYWYQQDPGMELHLIHYSYGVNSTEKGDLSSESTVSRIRTEHFPLTLESARPSHTSQYLCASSEGRWLVNTEAFFGQGTRLTVV.